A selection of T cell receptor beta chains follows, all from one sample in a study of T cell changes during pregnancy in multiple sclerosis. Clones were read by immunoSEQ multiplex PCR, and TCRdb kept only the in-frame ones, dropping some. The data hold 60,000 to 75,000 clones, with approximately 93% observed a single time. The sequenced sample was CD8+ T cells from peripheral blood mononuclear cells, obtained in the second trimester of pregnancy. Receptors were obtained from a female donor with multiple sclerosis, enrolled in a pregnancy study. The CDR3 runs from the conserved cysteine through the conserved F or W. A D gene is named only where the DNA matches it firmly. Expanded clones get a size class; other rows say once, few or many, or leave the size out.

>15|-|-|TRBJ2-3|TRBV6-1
CASSEAVRGADTQYF
TGTGCCAGCAGTGAAGCGGTCAGGGGGGCGGATACGCAGTATTTT
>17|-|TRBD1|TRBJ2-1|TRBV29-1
CSVGGDSLKRTYNEQFF
TGCAGCGTTGGTGGGGACAGTTTAAAGCGGACCTACAATGAGCAGTTCTTC
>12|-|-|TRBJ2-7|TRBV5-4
CASSSQVSEQYF
TGTGCCAGCAGCTCACAGGTTTCCGAGCAGTACTTC
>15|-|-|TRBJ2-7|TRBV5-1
CASSELGWHSYEQYF
TGCGCCAGCAGCGAACTCGGGTGGCACTCCTACGAGCAGTACTTC
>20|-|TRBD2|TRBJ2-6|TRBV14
CASSQGLAGGPHSGANVLTF
TGTGCCAGCAGCCAAGGACTAGCGGGAGGGCCACACTCTGGGGCCAACGTCCTGACTTTC
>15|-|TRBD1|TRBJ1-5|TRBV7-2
CASSLDRGRYQPQHF
TGTGCCAGCAGCTTAGACAGGGGGCGTTATCAGCCCCAGCATTTT
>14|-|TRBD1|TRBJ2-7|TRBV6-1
CASSPGTGPYEQYF
TGTGCCAGCAGTCCCGGGACAGGGCCATACGAGCAGTACTTC
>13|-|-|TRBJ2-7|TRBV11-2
CASTFGSSYEQYF
TGTGCCAGCACCTTCGGGAGCTCCTACGAGCAGTACTTC
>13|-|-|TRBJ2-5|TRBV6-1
CASTQGPQETQYF
TGTGCCAGCACCCAGGGGCCTCAAGAGACCCAGTACTTC
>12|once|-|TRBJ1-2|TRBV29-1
CSATTPNYGYTF
TGCAGCGCCACGACACCGAACTATGGCTACACCTTC
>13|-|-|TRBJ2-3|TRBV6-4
CASSDRGTDTQYF
TGTGCCAGCAGTGACCGGGGCACAGATACGCAGTATTTT
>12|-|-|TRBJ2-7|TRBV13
CASSTLVFEQYF
TGTGCCAGCAGCACACTAGTCTTCGAGCAGTACTTC
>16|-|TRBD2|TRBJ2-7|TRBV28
CASSSTLAGAPYEQYF
TGTGCCAGCAGTTCCACCCTAGCGGGAGCGCCCTACGAGCAGTACTTC
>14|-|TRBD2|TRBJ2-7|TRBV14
CASSPGLASGEQYF
TGTGCCAGCAGCCCCGGACTAGCCTCGGGCGAGCAGTACTTC
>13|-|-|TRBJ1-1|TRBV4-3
CASSQVTRTEAFF
TGCGCCAGCAGCCAAGTCACGAGGACTGAAGCTTTCTTT
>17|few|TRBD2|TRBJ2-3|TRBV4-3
CASSQEGPAGAPDTQYF
TGCGCCAGCAGCCAAGAGGGGCCAGCGGGAGCTCCGGATACGCAGTATTTT
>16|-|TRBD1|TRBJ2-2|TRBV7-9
CASSSPGQGSTGELFF
TGTGCCAGCAGCTCCCCGGGACAGGGATCCACCGGGGAGCTGTTTTTT
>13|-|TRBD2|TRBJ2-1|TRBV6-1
CAHEGLAFNEQFF
TGTGCCCATGAAGGACTAGCTTTCAATGAGCAGTTCTTC
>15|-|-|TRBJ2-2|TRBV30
CAWTIKAGATGELFF
TGTGCCTGGACCATTAAGGCAGGCGCCACCGGGGAGCTGTTTTTT
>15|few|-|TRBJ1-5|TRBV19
CASSWAGYSNQPQHF
TGTGCCAGTAGCTGGGCAGGCTATAGCAATCAGCCCCAGCATTTT
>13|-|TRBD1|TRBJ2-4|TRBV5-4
CASSLVGTADFYF
TGTGCCAGCAGCTTGGTAGGGACAGCCGATTTTTACTTC
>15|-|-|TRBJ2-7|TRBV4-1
CASSQGGGPTYEQYF
TGCGCCAGCAGCCAAGGCGGGGGCCCCACCTACGAGCAGTACTTC
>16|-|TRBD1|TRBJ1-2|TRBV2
CATLRDREGGSLGYTF
TGTGCCACTTTAAGGGACAGGGAGGGTGGTTCGCTCGGCTACACCTTC